The 14 T cell receptor beta chains below all came from one sample that was sequenced in a study of blood T cell repertoires in COVID-19. Profiling relied on immunoSEQ multiplex PCR, and the TCRdb table lists in-frame clones only, not all of them. Seen here are about 130,000 clones, around 81% observed once, and the top ten hold roughly 10%. Input material: peripheral blood. Every receptor here comes from a human donor in a cohort sampled during active COVID-19.

A single count supports this clone. The chain links TRBV5-6 to TRBJ2-7, with 14 bases that match TRBD2. Losses at the gene ends were 0 bases for V and 4 bases for J; bases not matched to a gene: 0. The germline V gene encodes CDR1 SGHDT and CDR2 YYEEEE. This CDR3 comprises 15 residues. As DNA, the CDR3 is TGTGCCAGCAGCTTGGGACTAGCGGGGGGGTACGAGCAGTACTTC. Translated: CASSLGLAGGYEQYF.

The CDR3: CASPIQRQHLEKLFF. DNA for the CDR3: TGTGCCAGTCCCATCCAAAGACAGCACCTTGAAAAACTGTTTTTT. The chain couples TRBV6-4 to TRBJ1-4; TRBD1 might be the D (5 bases). The CDR3 covers 15 residues. V lost 9 bases and J 7 bases, leaving 21 bases between the germline ends. Germline V gene lookup returns CDR1 MRHNA and CDR2 SNTAGT.

The chain carries TRBV14 and TRBJ2-3; possibly TRBD1 for D (5 bases). Germline V gene data show CDR1 as SGHDN and CDR2 as FVKESK. V dropped 5 bases and J dropped 1 base, with 16 bases sitting between them. This CDR3 spans 16 amino acids. The CDR3 nucleotides read TGTGCCAGCAGCGGGCAGGGTGTGTGGCGCACAGATACGCAGTATTTT. Translation gives CASSGQGVWRTDTQYF.

The chain uses TRBV5-4 and TRBJ2-7; 7 nucleotides match TRBD2. The CDR3 has 13 residues. Germline lookup yields CDR1 SGHNT and CDR2 YYREEE (reference sequence). With 2 bases clipped from V and 9 bases from J, the junction kept 8 bases outside the gene matches. CDR3 protein: CASSFGKTGGQYF. The CDR3 DNA is TGTGCCAGCAGCTTTGGTAAAACGGGGGGGCAGTACTTC. The complete variable domain, with remaining parts taken from reference TRBV5-4 and TRBJ2-7, reads ETGVTQSPTHLIKTRGQQVTLRCSSQSGHNTVSWYQQALGQGPQFIFQYYREEENGRGNFPPRFSGLQFPNYSSELNVNALELDDSALYLCASSFGKTGGQYFGPGTRLTVT.

The J gene is TRBJ2-7, the V gene TRBV7-9, with 9 positions matching TRBD1. This CDR3 comprises 12 residues. V was pared by 2 bases and J by 12 bases, with 5 bases of the junction left unmatched. In germline, CDR1 is SEHNR, CDR2 FQNEAQ (reference sequence). The CDR3: CASSLSDRGRYF. The CDR3 region has the DNA TGTGCCAGCAGCTTATCGGACAGGGGCAGGTACTTC.

This clone appeared once. This sequence joins TRBV6-5 and TRBJ1-1, with 8 bases matching TRBD1. This CDR3 spans 15 amino acids. CDR1 MNHEY and CDR2 SVGAGI come from the germline V gene. The junction had 7 bases not matched to a gene; V was cut back by 6 bases and J by 1 base. The CDR3 sequence: CASRRQGKENTEAFF. The CDR3 DNA sequence: TGTGCCAGCAGAAGACAGGGGAAGGAGAACACTGAAGCTTTCTTT.

This clone has a handful of counts. This chain joins TRBV7-6 and TRBJ2-5, with a tentative D call TRBD2 (6 bases). The germline CDR1 and CDR2 sequences are SGHVS and FNYEAQ. The CDR3 contains 18 residues. The germline V and J ends were trimmed by 2 bases and 5 bases, with 24 bases remaining between them. CDR3 loop: CASSLSGGSGGGLETQYF. The CDR3 DNA follows: TGTGCCAGCAGCTTAAGTGGGGGGTCAGGCGGAGGGTTGGAGACCCAGTACTTC.

The chain links TRBV7-3 to TRBJ2-3; 7 positions match TRBD2. Germline assignment: CDR1 SGHTA and CDR2 FQGTGA. Unmatched junction bases numbered 4, after V lost 2 bases and J lost 2 bases. The CDR3 runs 15 residues. The CDR3 loop is CASSLGTTNTDTQYF. The CDR3 DNA sequence: TGTGCCAGCAGCTTAGGGACTACCAACACAGATACGCAGTATTTT.

V is TRBV29-1 and J is TRBJ1-1, with 8 bases matching TRBD1. Per germline, CDR1 SQVTM and CDR2 ANQGSEA. This CDR3 is built from 13 residues. The V gene end was trimmed by 6 bases and the J gene end by 4 bases; junction bases not matched to a gene: 7. In nucleotides, the CDR3 is TGCAGCGTGCGTGACAGGGGAAGCACTGAAGCTTTCTTT. This translates into CSVRDRGSTEAFF.

The CDR3 protein is CASSPIKGATGELFF. In nucleotides, the CDR3 is TGTGCCAGCAGCCCAATCAAAGGGGCGACCGGGGAGCTGTTTTTT. The chain uses TRBV11-2 and TRBJ2-2; perhaps TRBD1 as D (5 bases). The CDR3 extends over 15 amino acids. V was trimmed by 5 bases and J by 5 bases, leaving 15 bases between them. Germline CDR1 SGHAT, CDR2 FQNNGV.

The J gene is TRBJ2-1, the V gene TRBV18, with a tentative D call TRBD1 (5 bases). Deletions cut 3 bases from V and 1 base from J, with 7 bases between. The CDR3 is 14 amino acids. Germline V gives CDR1 KGHSH, CDR2 LQKENI. The DNA of the CDR3 is TGTGCCAGCTCACCGGACATGTCCTACAATGAGCAGTTCTTC. Its protein is CASSPDMSYNEQFF.

Written as DNA, the CDR3 is TGTGCCAGAAGCCCCTCCGACAGGGGGCTAGACACCGGGGAGCTGTTTTTT. Translating gives CARSPSDRGLDTGELFF. The chain combines TRBV5-3 with TRBJ2-2; 10 nucleotides match TRBD1. TRBV5-3 is assigned to the ORF class and has an uncertain function. The CDR3 covers 17 residues. V shed 4 bases and J 3 bases; nucleotides not matched to a gene: 9.

This chain joins TRBV2 and TRBJ2-7; perhaps TRBD1 as D (7 bases). In germline, CDR1 is SNHLY, CDR2 FYNNEI. The CDR3 extends over 14 amino acids. V was trimmed by 5 bases and J by 2 bases, leaving 13 bases between them. DNA for the CDR3: TGTGCCAGCAGTCCGCGGGACAGTCCCTACGAGCAGTACTTC. This codes for CASSPRDSPYEQYF.

This chain joins TRBV30 and TRBJ1-4; TRBD1 matches at 12 bases. The length of the CDR3 is 15 residues. The germline V gene has CDR1 GTSNPN and CDR2 SVGIG (reference sequence). With V trimmed by 2 bases and J by 8 bases, 6 bases remained unmatched. CDR3 coding DNA: TGTGCCTGGAGTTCGGGACAGGGGGCAGAGGAAAAACTGTTTTTT. Its protein is CAWSSGQGAEEKLFF.